This T cell receptor beta chain was retrieved from a study of T cell repertoires in cytomegalovirus infection. As for the study in general: Indicated by public TCR beta signatures were CMV infection and matching HLA type.

MiXCR, applied by TCRdb to the reads, yields one record per CDR3 protein. The sample shows 200,000 to 250,000 distinct CDR3 sequences, about 40% of them seen only once. Germline V gives CDR1 DFQATT, CDR2 SNEGSKA (reference sequence). With 0 bases removed from V and 2 bases from J, the gap between germline ends came to 14 bases. The CDR3 has 16 amino acids. As for this clonotype: Its antigen is not known.

Regarding the study as a whole: In two of eight donors, the top clonotype was HLA-C-restricted CMV-specific. Totalled public TCR beta family frequency picked out people who carried CMV plus the relevant HLA.

J is TRBJ1-3 and V is TRBV20-1; no firm D call. This TCR came from a human donor in good health (CMV status not recorded). Some clones in this sample may be carry-over from other donors' samples. The sequencing here drew on CD8+ T cells from cultured PBMCs, taken from culture after CMV antigen stimulation. The CDR3 sequence: CSARDGSGSTGNTIYF. The DNA for the CDR3 is TGCAGTGCTAGAGATGGTTCGGGGTCAACTGGAAACACCATATATTTT.